The entry that follows covers one T cell receptor (beta chain) sequence. Methods used by the authors: Amplification of reference gene primers was used by the study to estimate nucleated cell counts. The table came from immunoSEQ multiplex PCR; TCRdb's copy has only in-frame clones and leaves some out. That table gives V, J and clone size, and the DNA gave D and trimming. The data contain about 140,000 clones, over 75% of them singletons. Germline CDR1 reads SNHLY; CDR2 reads FYNNEI. This CDR3 is 13 amino acids long. J gave up 5 bases and V 6 bases, and 1 base lay outside the gene matches. This specimen comes from a study of blood T cell repertoires in COVID-19. Study context: Researchers got acute and convalescent COVID-19 samples from the United States, Italy and Spain. PBMCs, B-cell-depleted T cells, or T cells provided the cDNA or gDNA that made up the material.

This TCR derives from a man aged 60 to 69 with active or convalescent COVID-19. This chain links TRBV2 with TRBJ1-4; the match to TRBD1 covers 9 bases. The sample consisted of peripheral blood. The CDR3: CASRGTGNEKLFF. CDR3 DNA sequence: TGTGCCAGCAGGGGGACAGGGAATGAAAAACTGTTTTTT.